Sequencing of this T cell receptor (beta chain) was carried out in a study of early T cells in non-severe SARS-CoV-2 infection. Study context: Unsorted whole-blood RNA was sequenced in bulk, leaving chains unpaired. General study points: Missing private and CD4 specificities, VDJdb matching favored anti-spike CD8 responses.

The sample holds a few counts of this clonotype. The antigen remains undetermined. Attached unique molecular identifiers marked individual cDNA molecules. TCRdb fed the 5' RACE reads into MiXCR, producing one record per CDR3 protein. This repertoire shows 25,000 to 35,000 distinct CDR3 sequences, around 4% found once; its top ten account for 9.5% to 12%. Germline CDR1 and CDR2: LGHNA and YNFKEQ. Losses at the gene ends were 1 base for V and 2 bases for J; bases not matched to a gene: 1. The CDR3 sequence is 15 residues long. The clonotype originates from an adult who was a healthcare worker with PCR-confirmed SARS-CoV-2 infection or an uninfected control (not recorded which). The genes are TRBV4-2 and TRBJ2-1, with 8 bases lining up with TRBD1. The specimen sequenced was whole blood. The CDR3 DNA reads TGTGCCAGCAGCCAAGTGGACAGGGCCTACAATGAGCAGTTCTTC. Amino acid sequence: CASSQVDRAYNEQFF.